A single sample is the source of the 21 T cell receptor beta chains below, sequenced in a study of T cell clusters in autoimmune cytopenias. Tens of thousands of genome equivalents of blood DNA were amplified for TRB. Multiplex touch-down PCR amplified TRB using TRB-A and TRB-B pools in one tube. TCRdb reprocessed the multiplex PCR reads, with one entry per CDR3 protein and no DNA. In total, the table holds a few thousand distinct CDR3 sequences. The material sequenced was peripheral blood. The receptors derive from a human donor with an autoimmune cytopenia or autoimmune hepatitis (not recorded which).

The rearrangement links TRBV12-3 or TRBV12-4 to TRBJ1-5; TCRdb selects TRBD1, and the lack of DNA leaves this call unchecked. The CDR3 consists of 15 residues. The CDR3: CASSLTGRSNQPQHF.

The gene calls are TRBV6-2 or TRBV6-3 and TRBJ2-7; absent DNA, TCRdb's TRBD2 call cannot be checked. Germline V gene lookup returns CDR1 MNHEY and CDR2 SVGEGT. CDR3 length equals 14 residues. The CDR3 is CASTYSGRSYEQYF.

The rearrangement joins TRBV6-6 to TRBJ1-6; TCRdb selects TRBD1, and the lack of DNA leaves this call unchecked. The CDR3 totals 17 residues. Germline V gives CDR1 MNHNY, CDR2 SVGAGI (reference sequence). The CDR3 loop is CASSYSGTGTYNSPLHF.

The rearrangement uses TRBV18 and TRBJ1-1. CDR3 length: 12 residues. Germline CDR1 KGHSH, CDR2 LQKENI. CDR3 residues: CASSTMNTEAFF.

This clonotype is identified as medium-sized from frequency. The rearrangement links TRBV5-6 to TRBJ2-3; TCRdb's D call of TRBD1 is untestable without DNA. Per germline, CDR1 SGHDT and CDR2 YYEEEE. The CDR3 consists of 15 residues. This CDR3 is CASSTDRGVTDTQYF.

This clonotype is called medium-sized based on its frequency. This rearrangement joins TRBV12-3 or TRBV12-4 to TRBJ2-5; the TRBD1 assignment by TCRdb is unverifiable without DNA. The CDR3 has 12 amino acids. The CDR3 loop reads CASRTGQETQYF.

The genes are TRBV29-1 and TRBJ1-1. The CDR3 runs 15 residues. Looked up from germline, CDR1 is SQVTM and CDR2 is ANQGSEA. The CDR3: CSVEDIVEGGTEAFF.

The V and J genes are TRBV12-3 or TRBV12-4 and TRBJ1-3. The CDR3 runs 14 residues. The CDR3 protein is CASSRYGSGNTIYF.

This clonotype shows up as medium-sized by frequency. The chain's CDR3 is CSVEVGTGSTDTQYF. The chain recombines TRBV29-1 with TRBJ2-3; the TRBD1 assignment by TCRdb is unverifiable without DNA. The CDR3 consists of 15 residues. Per germline, CDR1 SQVTM and CDR2 ANQGSEA.

By frequency, this clonotype registers medium-sized. The V gene is TRBV6-1, the J gene TRBJ2-1; TCRdb's D gene call, TRBD2, goes unchecked for lack of DNA. The CDR3 totals 13 residues. From germline, CDR1 is MNHNS and CDR2 SASEGT. CDR3 region: CASSALRRGEQFF.

Frequency places this clonotype as medium-sized. The V gene is TRBV6-5, the J gene TRBJ2-3; the D gene TCRdb calls, TRBD2, cannot be checked with no DNA. CDR1 is MNHEY and CDR2 is SVGAGI in the germline V gene. This CDR3 is 14 amino acids long. This CDR3 is CASSNSGGVDTQYF.

The chain is built from TRBV6-1 and TRBJ2-5; TCRdb calls TRBD2, which cannot be checked without DNA. CDR3 size: 14 residues. Germline CDR1 MNHNS, CDR2 SASEGT. CDR3 region: CASSERLAAETQYF.

Its frequency marks this clonotype as medium-sized. The gene calls are TRBV19 and TRBJ1-4. CDR1 LNHDA and CDR2 SQIVND come from the germline V gene (reference sequence). The CDR3 has 14 amino acids. CDR3 sequence reads: CASSQAHRSEKLFF. The whole variable domain, remainder taken from reference TRBV19 and TRBJ1-4, is DGGITQSPKYLFRKEGQNVTLSCEQNLNHDAMYWYRQDPGQGLRLIYYSQIVNDFQKGDIAEGYSVSREKKESFPLTVTSAQKNPTAFYLCASSQAHRSEKLFFGSGTQLSVL.

The V gene is TRBV19, the J gene TRBJ1-2; checking the TCRdb D call of TRBD1 is not possible without DNA. The CDR3 has 15 amino acids. Germline CDR1 is LNHDA and CDR2 is SQIVND (reference sequence). The CDR3 spells CASSVGSGRTTGYTF.

This clonotype is deemed medium-sized by its frequency. This chain connects TRBV13 to TRBJ2-3; absent DNA, TCRdb's TRBD1 call cannot be checked. This CDR3 is built from 14 residues. In germline, CDR1 is PRHDT, CDR2 FYEKMQ (reference sequence). Here the CDR3 reads CASRQGGNTDTQYF.

This clonotype is labeled medium-sized based on frequency. The chain uses TRBV19 and TRBJ2-1; there is no DNA to check the TCRdb D call of TRBD2. Germline values: CDR1 LNHDA, CDR2 SQIVND (reference sequence). The CDR3 has 17 residues. The CDR3 here is CASSPTSGIDSYNEQFF.

V and J are TRBV6-2 or TRBV6-3 and TRBJ1-2; TCRdb lists TRBD1, though no DNA is available to test this call. Germline CDR1 reads MNHEY; CDR2 reads SVGEGT. The length of the CDR3 is 15 residues. This CDR3 is CASSETGTGGYGYTF.

This chain uses TRBV5-6 with TRBJ2-2; lacking DNA, the TRBD1 call made by TCRdb goes unchecked. The CDR3 is 15 amino acids. CDR1 SGHDT and CDR2 YYEEEE come from the germline V gene. This chain's CDR3 is CASTSGGQGTGELFF.

This clonotype is called medium-sized based on its frequency. The gene calls are TRBV29-1 and TRBJ1-1; as DNA is missing, the TRBD1 call by TCRdb cannot be tested. Germline V gene data show CDR1 as SQVTM and CDR2 as ANQGSEA. This CDR3 spans 15 amino acids. This CDR3 reads CSVQLGGRMNTEAFF.

The chain carries TRBV30 and TRBJ1-1; the TCRdb D gene call, TRBD1, has no DNA to confirm it. Germline values: CDR1 GTSNPN, CDR2 SVGIG (reference sequence). This CDR3 contains 14 residues. The CDR3 reads CAWTRTGFFTEAFF.

The V call is TRBV5-4, the J call TRBJ2-7; TCRdb outputs TRBD2, but without DNA this stays unchecked. The germline gives CDR1 SGHNT, CDR2 YYREEE (reference sequence). This CDR3 is built from 18 residues. The CDR3 spells CASSLHGLALPITYEQYF.